One T cell receptor (beta chain) is described in this entry. CDR1 is SNHLY, CDR2 FYNNEI, per germline. The CDR3 is 14 amino acids. Trimming removed 3 bases at V and 5 bases at J, with 13 bases between. This sample was taken from a study of cytomegalovirus exposure and HLA in healthy donors. 13 Jbeta primers and 60 Vbeta primers were used for the PCR. The method was immunoSEQ multiplex PCR; TCRdb's version includes in-frame clones alone and lacks a portion of them. The data show 110,000 to 150,000 clones, 60% to 75% seen once. The sample was PBMCs. This receptor was obtained from a man in his thirties or forties in good health and CMV-seronegative. The chain employs TRBV2 and TRBJ1-1; D gene uncertain. In nucleotides, the CDR3 is TGTGCCAGCAGTGAGAAGGCTGTACAGACTGAAGCTTTCTTT. It is translated as CASSEKAVQTEAFF.